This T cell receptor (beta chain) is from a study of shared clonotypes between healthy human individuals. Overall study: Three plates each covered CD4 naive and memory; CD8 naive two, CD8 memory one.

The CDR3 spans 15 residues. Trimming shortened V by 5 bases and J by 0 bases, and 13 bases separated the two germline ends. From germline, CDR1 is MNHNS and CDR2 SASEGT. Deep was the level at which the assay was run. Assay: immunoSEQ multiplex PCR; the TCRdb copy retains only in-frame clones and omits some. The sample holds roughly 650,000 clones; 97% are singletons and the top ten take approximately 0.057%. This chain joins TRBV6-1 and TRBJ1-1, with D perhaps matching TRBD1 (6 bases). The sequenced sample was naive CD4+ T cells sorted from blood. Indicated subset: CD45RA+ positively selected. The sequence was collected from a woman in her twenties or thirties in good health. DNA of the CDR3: TGTGCCAGCAGTTTACAGGGACCGATGAACACTGAAGCTTTCTTT. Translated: CASSLQGPMNTEAFF.